This TCR beta chain was recovered during a study of cytomegalovirus exposure and HLA in healthy donors. Whole-study results and caveats: Later findings reportedly placed an Asian-associated ancestry cluster below the approximately 700-donor mean for N-insertions. With further analysis later on, most CMV-associated TCR beta chains appeared HLA-restricted.

PCR amplification relied on 60 Vbeta primers (plus 13 Jbeta primers). This table comes from immunoSEQ multiplex PCR, and its TCRdb copy is limited to in-frame clones, with some not included. The sample includes approximately 76,000 clones. The CDR3 runs to 15 residues. Trimming shortened V by 4 bases and J by 4 bases, and 13 bases separated the two germline ends. Germline CDR1 reads KGHSH; CDR2 reads LQKENI. Concerning this clone itself: Its antigen is undetermined.

Sequencing was performed on PBMCs. This clonotype was sampled from a man in his late teens or twenties in good health and CMV-seropositive. The V call is TRBV18, the J call TRBJ2-2, with no clear D. The DNA of the CDR3 is TGTGCCAGCTCACGTACCCCGTACAGCACCGGGGAGCTGTTTTTT. Protein product: CASSRTPYSTGELFF. Full variable domain (outside the CDR3, taken from reference TRBV18 and TRBJ2-2): NAGVMQNPRHLVRRRGQEARLRCSPMKGHSHVYWYRQLPEEGLKFMVYLQKENIIDESGMPKERFSAEFPKEGPSILRIQQVVRGDSAAYFCASSRTPYSTGELFFGEGSRLTVL.